This T cell receptor beta chain was obtained from a study of blood T cell repertoires in COVID-19 (dated by TCRdb to about 2020). Some background on the complete study: The collaborator samples originated in the United States, Italy and Spain and spanned the acute and convalescent phases of COVID-19. The material from the prospective study consisted of cDNA or gDNA derived from T cells, B-cell-depleted T cells, or PBMCs. The dataset comprised deeply sampled blood TCRbeta repertoires from subjects exposed to, actively infected with, or recovered from COVID-19. A freely available public database, intended as a resource for researchers studying the immune response to SARS-CoV-2, is where the repertoires were released. The samples were drawn from the first 160 participants of the ongoing ImmuneRACE study and from 1,254 subjects provided by 6 global collaborators. A de-identified subject ID, COVID-19 status, age in years and sex were almost always included in the sample metadata. HLA class I and class II types, where available, came from metadata supplied by the sample provider rather than from assay-based typing. Points the paper makes about the study in general: Clinical and demographic metadata were provided uncurated, with the amount varying by source and participant.

On this clone: This receptor's antigen is unknown. Base qualities are not recorded, but no much larger clone differs from it by a single base.

After removal of 5 bases from V and 10 bases from J, the junction retains 5 bases not matched to a gene. Counted from cysteine to phenylalanine, this CDR3 has 12 amino acids. This entry keeps only the CDR3 DNA: 36 bases, framed from base 1. CDR1 is given as LGHDT and CDR2 as YNNKEL, both from the germline V gene (reference sequence). The immunoSEQ Assay, a bias-controlled multiplex PCR, was used to amplify TCRbeta CDR3 regions from genomic DNA. The authors' analysis ran thus. The number of nucleated cells in each sample was estimated from the amplification of reference gene primers within the assay. Sequence reads were collapsed and filtered to measure the absolute abundance of every unique TCRbeta CDR3 rearrangement. For each sample, productive Simpson clonality was calculated as the square root of Simpson's diversity index across productive rearrangements. What TCRdb holds here is the immuneACCESS table cut down to in-frame rearrangements. Part of the clones is not present; checked against another copy, under half of the missing clones reflect an unresolved V gene, and the others are unexplained. V and J calls and clone size are copied from that table; D and trimming were computed from the DNA. This sample lists more than 150,000 clones; roughly three quarters were detected once. The top ten clonotypes cover 13% to 15% of the sample.

In the prospective study, participants were roughly 18 to 100 years old, resided in about two dozen geographic areas of the United States, and were enrolled through a virtual design. In the prospective study, cohorts were assigned on the basis of participant-reported clinical history obtained from a screening survey and a study questionnaire. A participant counted as exposed if, within 2 weeks of entering the study, that participant had been in contact with someone who had a PCR-confirmed or clinician-diagnosed COVID-19 case. In the prospective study, whole blood, serum and a nasopharyngeal or oropharyngeal swab were collected from each participant by mobile phlebotomists. Participants in the prospective study had the option to provide additional blood draws and questionnaires over a 2-month period. Before DNA extraction, blood samples from the prospective study were shipped at room temperature or frozen.

This receptor chain uses TRBV3-1 (or the pseudogene TRBV3-2) and TRBJ2-1; 7 central bases correspond to TRBD2. The sequence was obtained from a man aged 60 to 69 who had been exposed to COVID-19. The sample comprised PBMCs or T cells enriched from blood (not recorded which). The CDR3 amino acid sequence is: CASSTGGSEQFF. In nucleotides, the sequence is TGTGCCAGCAGCACCGGCGGGAGCGAGCAGTTCTTC.